A selection of T cell receptor beta chains follows, all from one sample in a study of regulatory T cells in long-lasting Graves disease. TCRdb independently ran MiXCR on the multiplex PCR reads; one entry per CDR3 protein. The sample includes about 500,000 distinct CDR3 sequences, around 15% of them seen just once. The sample also formed part of further work on T cells in Graves' hyperthyroidism and ophthalmopathy.

The sequenced sample was peripheral blood mononuclear cells (PBMCs), obtained at new diagnosis, from a patient treated with antithyroid drugs. The source is a man aged 35 to 55 with Graves disease. Both conserved end residues are part of each CDR3. D genes are given only for firm matches. Expanded clones get a size class; other rows say once, few or many, or leave the size out.

cdr3_nt cdr3_aa j_call cdr3_length v_call clone_size d_call
TGTGCCAGCAGCTTAGGATCCGGTTCACCCCTCCACTTT CASSLGSGSPLHF TRBJ1-6 13 TRBV11-1 many NA
TGCGCCAGCAGTCGCCGACTCCCGGGACAGCCTTTTGCGGGGGAGACCCAGTACTTC CASSRRLPGQPFAGETQYF TRBJ2-5 19 TRBV5-1 few NA
TGTGCCAGCAACCCAGGGGAGTACTACAATGAGCAGTTCTTC CASNPGEYYNEQFF TRBJ2-1 14 TRBV7-9 many NA
TGTGCCAGCAGCTTCCCGACTAGCGGGAGAGTACGCGAGCAGTACTTC CASSFPTSGRVREQYF TRBJ2-7 16 TRBV11-2 many TRBD2
TGTGCCGTGGGGGCTGAGACCCAGTACTTC CAVGAETQYF TRBJ2-5 10 TRBV19 NA NA
TGCAGCGCCCGGGACAGGTTCGTGGATACGCAGTATTTT CSARDRFVDTQYF TRBJ2-3 13 TRBV29-1 many TRBD1
TGTGCCAGCAGTTTATCTTTACGGAACAGGGACTACGGGGTGGTAGATACGCAGTATTTT CASSLSLRNRDYGVVDTQYF TRBJ2-3 20 TRBV28 many NA
TGCGCCAGCAGCCAAGCTACAGGGGGCCCTAATTACGAGCAGTACTTC CASSQATGGPNYEQYF TRBJ2-7 16 TRBV4-1 few TRBD1
TGTGCCAGCAGCGTAGAGGTCCTAGCTGGAGGTACGCAGTATTTT CASSVEVLAGGTQYF TRBJ2-3 15 TRBV9 NA NA
TGTGCCAGCAGCTTTAATAAGCTAGCGGGAGGGAATGAGCAGTTCTTC CASSFNKLAGGNEQFF TRBJ2-1 16 TRBV11-3 many TRBD2
TGTGCCAGCAGCCAAGCCGGACAGGGGGCGTTAAGCTACGAGCAGTACTTC CASSQAGQGALSYEQYF TRBJ2-7 17 TRBV3-1 many TRBD1
TGTGCCAGCAACGGACAGGGGGCCGGATTTCTTGGCTACACCTTC CASNGQGAGFLGYTF TRBJ1-2 15 TRBV6-1 many TRBD1
TGTGCCAGCAGTTTAAGCGGGAGGGGGGCAGATACGCAGTATTTT CASSLSGRGADTQYF TRBJ2-3 15 TRBV12-3/TRBV12-4 many TRBD2
TGTGCCAGCAGTGAACTCGGACAGGGCTATGGCTACACCTTC CASSELGQGYGYTF TRBJ1-2 14 TRBV6-1 many TRBD1
TGTGCCAGCAGCTTAAGCCCCTCGCTAGCGGGAGGAGTGGAGACCCAGTACTTC CASSLSPSLAGGVETQYF TRBJ2-5 18 TRBV11-2 NA TRBD2
TGCGCCAGCAGCCAAGACGGATGGGGAGTGGGGAATGAGCAGTTCTTC CASSQDGWGVGNEQFF TRBJ2-1 16 TRBV4-1 few NA
TGTGCCAGCAGTTCCCCTTTAGGTGAAGCTTTCTTT CASSSPLGEAFF TRBJ1-1 12 TRBV28 many NA
TGTGCCAGCAGCCTGGGTAGTCAGCCCCAGCATTTT CASSLGSQPQHF TRBJ1-5 12 TRBV5-6 many NA
TGTGCCAGCTCACCACCGTTAGCGGGAGTGGTTGGTACGCAGTATTTT CASSPPLAGVVGTQYF TRBJ2-3 16 TRBV18 many TRBD2
TGCGCCAGCAGCTTGGTAGGACTAGCTACAGATACGCAGTATTTT CASSLVGLATDTQYF TRBJ2-3 15 TRBV5-1 many TRBD2
TGCGCCAGCAGCGGGGGAACAGGGGCGCCGGCTTTCTTT CASSGGTGAPAFF TRBJ1-1 13 TRBV5-1 NA TRBD1
TGTGCCAGCAGTGTAGTGGCTTGGGGCGAGCAGTACTTC CASSVVAWGEQYF TRBJ2-7 13 TRBV6-1 few NA
TGTGCCAGCAACGTGGGGGGCACCTCCTACGAGCAGTACTTC CASNVGGTSYEQYF TRBJ2-7 14 TRBV12-3/TRBV12-4 many NA
TGTGCCAGCAGTTCGCCTGGCAGGATCAATGAGCAGTTCTTC CASSSPGRINEQFF TRBJ2-1 14 TRBV6-2/TRBV6-3 NA NA
TGTGCCAGCAGCCAACGCGGGAGGGCCGGCACAGATACGCAGTATTTT CASSQRGRAGTDTQYF TRBJ2-3 16 TRBV3-1 NA TRBD2
TGCAGCGTTGAGGGTCACTCTGGAAACATCATATATTTT CSVEGHSGNIIYF TRBJ1-3 13 TRBV29-1 NA NA
TGTGCCAGCAGTCCCCGAAGCGGGCCTCAAGAGACCCAGTACTTC CASSPRSGPQETQYF TRBJ2-5 15 TRBV12-3/TRBV12-4 few NA
TGCGCCAGCAGCTCGGACGGGAGCTCCTACAATGAGCAGTTCTTC CASSSDGSSYNEQFF TRBJ2-1 15 TRBV5-1 many NA
TGTGCCAGCAGTTATCACAGCTATGGCTACACCTTC CASSYHSYGYTF TRBJ1-2 12 TRBV28 many NA
TGTGCCACATACGGGGAGACCCAGTACTTC CATYGETQYF TRBJ2-5 10 TRBV28 many NA
TGTGCCAGCAGATGGGACAGAACGCAGTATTTT CASRWDRTQYF TRBJ2-3 11 TRBV27 few TRBD1